The 10 T cell receptor beta chains reported below all come from one sample, sequenced in a study of T cell responses to AZD1222 COVID-19 vaccine. Sequenced by immunoSEQ multiplex PCR; TCRdb stores in-frame clones only, minus some. The table lists tens of thousands of clones, roughly 87% of them singletons. The sample here was peripheral blood, taken on day 0 of AZD1222 vaccination. These receptors came from an adult in good health.

V usage is TRBV11-2 and J usage is TRBJ2-5, with D unclear. The germline gives CDR1 SGHAT, CDR2 FQNNGV. V was pared by 1 base and J by 5 bases, with 17 bases between. CDR3 length equals 16 residues. CDR3 sequence: CASSLGSISNGETQYF. CDR3 sequence (DNA): TGTGCCAGCAGCTTAGGTAGCATTAGCAATGGGGAGACCCAGTACTTC.

By its share, this clone is medium-sized (0.01 to 0.1%). J is TRBJ2-7 and V is TRBV7-9; TRBD1 matches at 8 bases. In germline, CDR1 is SEHNR, CDR2 FQNEAQ (reference sequence). The junction had 6 bases not matched to a gene; V was cut back by 5 bases and J by 3 bases. The CDR3 contains 14 residues. The CDR3 DNA is TGTGCCAGCAGCCACCGGGACAGGAACTACGAGCAGTACTTC. Encoded protein: CASSHRDRNYEQYF.

This chain joins TRBV3-1 (or the pseudogene TRBV3-2) and TRBJ2-1; a possible D gene is TRBD2 (6 bases). Germline V gene sequence: CDR1 LGHDT, CDR2 YNNKEL (reference sequence). V was shortened by 5 bases and J by 2 bases, with 16 bases between the two germline ends. The CDR3 totals 16 residues. The CDR3 loop reads CASSAELAPTYNEQFF. The CDR3, as DNA: TGTGCCAGCAGCGCTGAGCTAGCGCCCACCTACAATGAGCAGTTCTTC.

The rearrangement uses TRBV14 and TRBJ1-1; D is possibly TRBD1 (5 bases). This CDR3 has 14 amino acids. The germline CDR1 and CDR2 sequences are SGHDN and FVKESK. V shed 4 bases and J shed 11 bases, with 20 bases lying between them. The CDR3 DNA reads TGTGCCAGCAGCCCACTGGGACCATTTTATGCGGCTTTCTTT. As protein: CASSPLGPFYAAFF.

V gene TRBV5-1 combines with J gene TRBJ1-1; D not resolved. CDR3 size: 14 residues. The V end lost 2 bases, the J end lost 1 base, and 9 bases lay between the germline ends. Germline assignment: CDR1 SGHRS and CDR2 YFSETQ. CDR3 residues: CASSFTTANTEAFF. CDR3 in DNA: TGCGCCAGCAGCTTTACGACGGCGAACACTGAAGCTTTCTTT.

The chain links TRBV11-3 to TRBJ2-1; the D gene could be TRBD1 or TRBD2 (6 bases each). The V gene lost 5 bases and the J gene lost 4 bases, with 9 bases spanning the gap. Germline CDR1 SGHNT, CDR2 YENEEA. This CDR3 has 13 amino acids. CDR3 DNA sequence: TGTGCCAGCAGCGGGGGGCTATACAATGAGCAGTTCTTC. It codes for CASSGGLYNEQFF. The complete variable domain, with remaining parts taken from reference TRBV11-3 and TRBJ2-1, reads EAGVVQSPRYKIIEKKQPVAFWCNPISGHNTLYWYLQNLGQGPELLIRYENEEAVDDSQLPKDRFSAERLKGVDSTLKIQPAELGDSAVYLCASSGGLYNEQFFGPGTRLTVL.

V usage is TRBV7-9 and J usage is TRBJ2-7; D unresolved. The CDR3 has 12 amino acids. V was trimmed by 2 bases and J by 3 bases, leaving 5 bases between them. CDR1 is SEHNR, CDR2 FQNEAQ, per germline (reference sequence). CDR3 region: CASSLSLYEQYF. The CDR3 DNA reads TGTGCCAGCAGCTTATCCCTCTACGAGCAGTACTTC.

This clone has a single count. The chain carries TRBV19 and TRBJ1-1; no clear D. Germline lookup yields CDR1 LNHDA and CDR2 SQIVND (reference sequence). Trimming stripped 8 bases from V and 0 bases from J, with 13 bases between. This CDR3 comprises 14 residues. CDR3 region: CASVRNIMNTEAFF. The CDR3, as DNA: TGTGCCAGTGTCCGGAACATCATGAACACTGAAGCTTTCTTT.

V and J are TRBV7-2 and TRBJ2-3; 10 bases match TRBD2. Germline V CDR1 and CDR2: SGHTA, FQGNSA. The CDR3 covers 16 residues. V shed 1 base and J 0 bases; nucleotides not matched to a gene: 1. CDR3 DNA sequence: TGTGCCAGCAGCTTAGGTAGCGGGAGGAGCACAGATACGCAGTATTTT. Translated: CASSLGSGRSTDTQYF. Looking up the rest from reference TRBV7-2 and TRBJ2-3 gives the full variable domain: GAGVSQSPSNKVTEKGKDVELRCDPISGHTALYWYRQSLGQGLEFLIYFQGNSAPDKSGLPSDRFSAERTGGSVSTLTIQRTQQEDSAVYLCASSLGSGRSTDTQYFGPGTRLTVL.

This sequence joins TRBV6-5 and TRBJ1-4, with 7 bases lining up with TRBD1. This CDR3 spans 14 amino acids. Trimming cost V 4 bases and J 8 bases; bases outside gene matches: 7. CDR1 and CDR2 from the germline V gene are MNHEY and SVGAGI. The CDR3 bases are TGTGCCAGCAGTTCCTACGGACAGGCCGAAAAACTGTTTTTT. Residues: CASSSYGQAEKLFF.